This T cell receptor (beta chain) was captured in a study of CXCR3-negative and CXCR3-positive naive CD8 T cells. Study context: Sequencing brought in about 140 million TRB reads altogether, and each library got about 1.5 +/- 0.3 million.

The TRB libraries of cDNA were built by UMI-labeled 5' RACE. For each CDR3 protein, TCRdb gives one entry from its re-call of the 5' RACE reads, without DNA. Its table lists tens of thousands of distinct CDR3 sequences. Whole-study findings and limits: TCR strength was inferred from TRB CDR3 properties, while surface CD5 was comparable between naive subsets. Researchers reported similar TRBV-TRBJ usage in naive CXCR3-negative and CXCR3-positive cells, though memory differed.

Remarks on this clonotype: What it recognizes is unknown.

Material: memory CD8+ T cells from blood. The sequence came from a human donor in good health. Some clones in this sample may be carry-over from other donors' samples.

The CDR3 loop is CASSKVHVPYEQYF. The chain is built from TRBV21-1 and TRBJ2-7. TRBV21-1 is described as a pseudogene. The CDR3 extends over 14 amino acids.